The 11 T cell receptor beta chains listed next were all sequenced from one sample in a study of blood T cell repertoires in COVID-19. The method was immunoSEQ multiplex PCR; TCRdb's version includes in-frame clones alone and lacks a portion of them. Counted here are about 480,000 clones, roughly 87% occurring once; the ten biggest clones make up approximately 0.9%. What was sequenced was peripheral blood. These receptors came from a man between 18 and 35 years old with COVID-19, enrolled during active disease.

The chain uses TRBV18 and TRBJ1-4; D ambiguous. The V end was cut by 0 bases, the J end by 4 bases, with 9 bases between. CDR1 and CDR2 from the germline V gene are KGHSH and LQKENI. The CDR3 runs to 15 residues. The CDR3 DNA sequence: TGTGCCAGCTCACCACCTCTGTTAAATAATGAAAAACTGTTTTTT. This sequence encodes CASSPPLLNNEKLFF.

The chain links TRBV15 to TRBJ2-3; TRBD2 agrees at 12 bases. This CDR3 is 16 amino acids long. The J segment lost 6 bases and the V segment lost 3 bases, leaving 7 bases of the junction unmatched. Germline V lookup: CDR1 LNHNV, CDR2 YYDKDF (reference sequence). CDR3 loop: CATSSRLAGVMDTQYF. CDR3 bases: TGTGCCACCAGCAGCCGACTAGCGGGAGTAATGGATACGCAGTATTTT.

The gene calls are TRBV6-6 and TRBJ2-5; 7 bases fit TRBD2. Per the germline V gene, CDR1 is MNHNY and CDR2 is SVGAGI (reference sequence). The V and J ends lost 5 bases and 4 bases, in that order; junction bases with no gene match: 4. The CDR3 covers 13 residues. The CDR3 loop reads CASSPGTTETQYF. The CDR3 DNA follows: TGTGCCAGCAGTCCCGGGACTACAGAGACCCAGTACTTC.

J is TRBJ1-2 and V is TRBV5-6; perhaps TRBD1 as D (6 bases). Germline CDR1 and CDR2: SGHDT and YYEEEE. Trimming shortened V by 3 bases and J by 11 bases, and 26 bases separated the two germline ends. This CDR3 spans 16 amino acids. The CDR3, as DNA: TGTGCCAGCAGCTCGGGATGGACAGCCAACTCCGAGGGATACACCTTC. This translates into CASSSGWTANSEGYTF.

CDR3: CASSLFQGVMASGSVGNEQFF. The CDR3 DNA reads as TGTGCCAGCAGTTTATTTCAGGGGGTAATGGCTAGCGGGAGTGTGGGCAATGAGCAGTTCTTC. V gene TRBV27 combines with J gene TRBJ2-1, with TRBD2 matching over 10 bases. Trimming at V came to 1 base and at J to 6 bases, leaving 21 bases not matched to a gene. From germline, CDR1 is MNHEY and CDR2 SMNVEV (reference sequence). This CDR3 has 21 residues.

This clone was counted many times. The CDR3 spells CASRFGLSSYNEQFF. Here the CDR3 DNA reads TGTGCCAGCAGGTTCGGACTGAGCTCCTACAATGAGCAGTTCTTC. The V and J genes are TRBV27 and TRBJ2-1; D possibly corresponds to TRBD2 (5 bases). CDR3 length: 15 amino acids. The V gene's germline CDR1 is MNHEY and CDR2 SMNVEV (reference sequence). With 6 bases removed from V and 0 bases from J, the gap between germline ends came to 12 bases.

The CDR3 sequence is CASSDRSVVGNTIYF. In nucleotides, the CDR3 is TGTGCCAGCAGCGACCGGAGTGTAGTCGGAAACACCATATATTTT. The chain combines TRBV9 with TRBJ1-3; D ambiguous. With 3 bases removed from V and 4 bases from J, the gap between germline ends came to 14 bases. This CDR3 is built from 15 residues. CDR1 is SGDLS, CDR2 YYNGEE, per germline.

This clone was observed a handful of times. The rearrangement joins TRBV4-2 to TRBJ1-2, with TRBD1 matching 7 bases. In germline, CDR1 is LGHNA, CDR2 YNFKEQ. V shed 1 base and J 3 bases; nucleotides not matched to a gene: 2. CDR3 length: 14 residues. DNA of the CDR3: TGTGCCAGCAGCCAAGCGCAGGGGGACTATGGCTACACCTTC. Amino acids: CASSQAQGDYGYTF.

This rearrangement joins TRBV7-2 to TRBJ1-1; 10 bases are a match to TRBD1. The CDR3 has 15 residues. Germline V lookup: CDR1 SGHTA, CDR2 FQGNSA. V lost 5 bases to trimming and J lost 4 bases; unmatched junction nucleotides: 7. The CDR3 nucleotides are TGTGCCAGCAGCGTCTGGACAGGGGGTGGCACTGAAGCTTTCTTT. Translated: CASSVWTGGGTEAFF.

The CDR3 protein is CASSLNLAGPNTGELFF. The DNA of the CDR3 is TGCGCCAGCAGCTTGAACCTAGCGGGGCCGAACACCGGGGAGCTGTTTTTT. The genes are TRBV5-1 and TRBJ2-2, with 9 bases fitting TRBD2. This CDR3 has 17 residues. The V segment lost 1 base and the J segment 0 bases; nucleotides outside the gene matches: 4. Per germline, CDR1 SGHRS and CDR2 YFSETQ. The variable domain in full, completed from reference TRBV5-1 and TRBJ2-2, reads KAGVTQTPRYLIKTRGQQVTLSCSPISGHRSVSWYQQTPGQGLQFLFEYFSETQRNKGNFPGRFSGRQFSNSRSEMNVSTLELGDSALYLCASSLNLAGPNTGELFFGEGSRLTVL.

This chain connects TRBV4-2 to TRBJ2-7, with 9 bases lining up with TRBD2. Germline-derived CDR1 and CDR2 are LGHNA and YNFKEQ. The CDR3 has 17 amino acids. Unmatched junction bases numbered 7, after V lost 0 bases and J lost 1 base. DNA of the CDR3: TGTGCCAGCAGCCAAGATTTAGCGGGAGTCCTTTCCTACGAGCAGTACTTC. It is translated as CASSQDLAGVLSYEQYF.